The next 27 T cell receptor beta chains were all read from a single sample in a study of blood T cell repertoires in COVID-19. TCRdb's table, derived via immunoSEQ multiplex PCR, lists solely in-frame clones and lacks some. In the table there are around 130,000 clones, about four fifths of which are singletons. Source material: peripheral blood. Source of these receptors: a human donor in a cohort sampled during active COVID-19.

This clone was detected a few times. V is TRBV6-5 and J is TRBJ1-1, with D maybe TRBD1 (5 bases). The CDR3 contains 13 residues. From germline, CDR1 is MNHEY and CDR2 SVGAGI. V was pared by 2 bases and J by 6 bases, with 10 bases between. The CDR3 bases are TGTGCCAGCAGTTACGGGGGGACCCCTGAAGCTTTCTTT. It is translated as CASSYGGTPEAFF.

V usage is TRBV19 and J usage is TRBJ1-2; 8 positions agree with TRBD1. V shed 6 bases, J shed 4 bases, and the junction held 4 bases outside the gene matches. The germline V gene has CDR1 LNHDA and CDR2 SQIVND (reference sequence). This CDR3 region has 13 residues. The CDR3 is CASRPGGGYGYTF. For the CDR3, the DNA is TGTGCCAGTAGGCCAGGGGGCGGCTATGGCTACACCTTC.

This chain connects TRBV5-4 to TRBJ2-5, with 15 bases that match TRBD2. V was pared by 4 bases and J by 2 bases, with 3 bases of the junction left unmatched. This CDR3 contains 16 residues. The germline V gene has CDR1 SGHNT and CDR2 YYREEE (reference sequence). The CDR3 coding sequence is TGTGCCAGCAGCCCCGGACTAGCGGGGGGGCAAGAGACCCAGTACTTC. Translated: CASSPGLAGGQETQYF. The full variable domain, with the rest looked up from reference TRBV5-4 and TRBJ2-5, is ETGVTQSPTHLIKTRGQQVTLRCSSQSGHNTVSWYQQALGQGPQFIFQYYREEENGRGNFPPRFSGLQFPNYSSELNVNALELDDSALYLCASSPGLAGGQETQYFGPGTRLLVL.

The rearrangement uses TRBV28 and TRBJ2-7; D unresolved. The CDR3 sequence is 14 residues long. CDR1 and CDR2 from the germline V gene are MDHEN and SYDVKM. The ends were cut back, 5 bases at V and 2 bases at J, with 13 bases in the middle. The CDR3 spells CASSALTWTYEQYF. CDR3 bases: TGTGCCAGCAGTGCCCTGACATGGACCTACGAGCAGTACTTC.

Here the CDR3 DNA reads TGTGCCAGCAGCGTAGGCAGGGGGACTGGAAACACCATATATTTT. Translated: CASSVGRGTGNTIYF. V is TRBV9 and J is TRBJ1-3; 7 bases agree with TRBD1. This CDR3 is built from 15 residues. CDR1 and CDR2 from the germline V gene are SGDLS and YYNGEE. The V segment lost 0 bases and the J segment 2 bases; nucleotides outside the gene matches: 2.

V gene TRBV3-1 (or the pseudogene TRBV3-2) combines with J gene TRBJ1-4; no definite D call. Trimming cost V 3 bases and J 0 bases, with 8 bases left between them. CDR3 length: 15 amino acids. Germline CDR1 and CDR2: LGHDT and YNNKEL (reference sequence). CDR3 bases: TGTGCCAGCAGCCACCTTCCAGCAACTAATGAAAAACTGTTTTTT. Its translation: CASSHLPATNEKLFF.

CDR3 residues: CASSYVYSDISSYNEQFF. The CDR3 DNA reads TGTGCCAGCAGCTACGTTTACTCGGACATCAGCTCCTACAATGAGCAGTTCTTC. The rearrangement links TRBV9 to TRBJ2-1; TRBD1 might be the D (5 bases). The V end was cut by 4 bases, the J end by 0 bases, with 20 bases between. Germline loops: CDR1 SGDLS, CDR2 YYNGEE. This CDR3 has 18 residues. Drawing the rest from reference TRBV9 and TRBJ2-1, the complete variable domain is DSGVTQTPKHLITATGQRVTLRCSPRSGDLSVYWYQQSLDQGLQFLIQYYNGEERAKGNILERFSAQQFPDLHSELNLSSLELGDSALYFCASSYVYSDISSYNEQFFGPGTRLTVL.

The chain employs TRBV5-1 and TRBJ1-1; 8 bases align to TRBD1. J was trimmed by 1 base and V by 4 bases; bases with no gene match: 6. The CDR3 consists of 15 residues. The germline gives CDR1 SGHRS, CDR2 YFSETQ. The CDR3 is CASSPGQGRNTEAFF. The CDR3 DNA reads as TGCGCCAGCAGCCCCGGACAGGGCCGGAACACTGAAGCTTTCTTT.

The rearrangement joins TRBV14 to TRBJ1-1; the match to TRBD1 covers 7 bases. CDR1 and CDR2 (germline): SGHDN, FVKESK. The CDR3 length is 15 residues. V shed 1 base and J 1 base; nucleotides not matched to a gene: 3. In DNA, the CDR3 is TGTGCCAGCAGCCAAGTGGGACAGCCGAACACTGAAGCTTTCTTT. Translated: CASSQVGQPNTEAFF.

The V gene is TRBV5-1, the J gene TRBJ2-6, with 10 bases that match TRBD1. Unmatched junction bases numbered 8, after V lost 4 bases and J lost 4 bases. Germline lookup yields CDR1 SGHRS and CDR2 YFSETQ. The CDR3 loop spans 17 amino acids. CDR3 coding DNA: TGCGCCAGCAGCCCCAGACAGGGGGCTGCGGGGGCCAACGTCCTGACTTTC. It is translated as CASSPRQGAAGANVLTF.

The chain has TRBV7-9 and TRBJ2-2; D may be TRBD1 (6 bases). The CDR3 covers 16 residues. V dropped 5 bases and J dropped 3 bases, with 16 bases sitting between them. CDR1 is SEHNR and CDR2 is FQNEAQ in the germline V gene (reference sequence). The CDR3 loop is CASSPRRHRDTGELFF. As DNA, the CDR3 is TGTGCCAGCAGCCCCCGCAGGCACAGGGACACCGGGGAGCTGTTTTTT.

The chain recombines TRBV6-1 with TRBJ1-4; D is ambiguous. The V end was cut by 0 bases, the J end by 11 bases, with 16 bases between. Germline V gene sequence: CDR1 MNHNS, CDR2 SASEGT. This CDR3 comprises 15 residues. CDR3: CASSEAGLGPGKLFF. For the CDR3, the DNA is TGTGCCAGCAGTGAAGCAGGACTCGGGCCTGGGAAACTGTTTTTT.

The CDR3 protein is CASSSAGTGNTGELFF. In DNA, the CDR3 is TGTGCCAGCAGCTCCGCCGGGACAGGCAACACCGGGGAGCTGTTTTTT. The chain couples TRBV11-3 to TRBJ2-2, with 8 positions matching TRBD1. Trimming took 4 bases from V and 2 from J; bases not matched to a gene: 6. Germline V gives CDR1 SGHNT, CDR2 YENEEA. CDR3 size: 16 residues.

V is TRBV6-5 and J is TRBJ2-7; D might be TRBD1 (6 bases). There are 13 residues in the CDR3. Germline CDR1 reads MNHEY; CDR2 reads SVGAGI. V gave up 7 bases and J gave up 3 bases, with 13 bases separating them. In DNA, the CDR3 is TGTGCCAGCACCCAGGGACACCTCTACGAGCAGTACTTC. It is translated as CASTQGHLYEQYF.

The chain recombines TRBV19 with TRBJ2-2; 8 nucleotides align to TRBD1. The CDR3 totals 15 residues. Per germline, CDR1 LNHDA and CDR2 SQIVND (reference sequence). After removal of 2 bases from V and 5 bases from J, the junction contained 4 bases not matched to a gene. The CDR3 DNA reads TGTGCCAGTAGTATATCAGGGGGCGAAACCGGGGAGCTGTTTTTT. This translates into CASSISGGETGELFF. Full variable domain (remainder filled in from reference TRBV19 and TRBJ2-2): DGGITQSPKYLFRKEGQNVTLSCEQNLNHDAMYWYRQDPGQGLRLIYYSQIVNDFQKGDIAEGYSVSREKKESFPLTVTSAQKNPTAFYLCASSISGGETGELFFGEGSRLTVL.

The chain combines TRBV6-1 with TRBJ2-3; D call uncertain. The V gene's germline CDR1 is MNHNS and CDR2 SASEGT. V gave up 3 bases and J gave up 2 bases, with 9 bases separating them. The CDR3 spans 14 residues. The CDR3 sequence is CASSEGRYTDTQYF. CDR3 DNA: TGTGCCAGCAGTGAGGGCAGATACACAGATACGCAGTATTTT.

V and J are TRBV7-9 and TRBJ2-7; a weak D match, TRBD1 (6 bases). The CDR3 sequence is 13 residues long. V lost 6 bases and J lost 3, with 12 bases in between. Germline CDR1 and CDR2: SEHNR and FQNEAQ (reference sequence). Written as DNA, the CDR3 is TGTGCCAGCAGTCGCCCGACAGGCTACGAGCAGTACTTC. It codes for CASSRPTGYEQYF.

The J gene is TRBJ2-1, the V gene TRBV9; perhaps TRBD1 as D (6 bases). The V gene's germline CDR1 is SGDLS and CDR2 YYNGEE. V was shortened by 4 bases and J by 4 bases, with 18 bases between the two germline ends. The CDR3 runs to 16 residues. Here the CDR3 DNA reads TGTGCCAGCAGCAAACAGGGCTTGTCGACTTACAATGAGCAGTTCTTC. Its translation: CASSKQGLSTYNEQFF.

The chain employs TRBV20-1 and TRBJ2-3; D gene unclear. Germline V gene sequence: CDR1 DFQATT, CDR2 SNEGSKA (reference sequence). Deletions cut 6 bases from V and 3 bases from J, with 16 bases between. The CDR3 consists of 14 residues. CDR3 in DNA: TGCAGTGCCAGTGCGTTCAGGAAGACAGATACGCAGTATTTT. Translation gives CSASAFRKTDTQYF.

The chain is built from TRBV3-1 (or the pseudogene TRBV3-2) and TRBJ2-6; maybe TRBD1 (5 bases). The germline CDR1 and CDR2 sequences are LGHDT and YNNKEL (reference sequence). Trimming took off 5 bases at V and 4 bases at J, with 6 bases between the two ends. The CDR3 sequence is 13 residues long. The chain's CDR3 is CASSGAGANVLTF. Written as DNA, the CDR3 is TGTGCCAGCAGCGGGGCCGGGGCCAACGTCCTGACTTTC.

This sequence joins TRBV5-1 and TRBJ1-2; perhaps TRBD1 as D (5 bases). Germline CDR1 reads SGHRS; CDR2 reads YFSETQ. The V gene lost 2 bases and the J gene lost 5 bases, with 13 bases spanning the gap. The length of the CDR3 is 14 residues. In DNA, the CDR3 is TGCGCCAGCAGCTTAGGGGAAGGACGGTATGGCTACACCTTC. Its protein is CASSLGEGRYGYTF. Full variable domain (outside the CDR3, taken from reference TRBV5-1 and TRBJ1-2): KAGVTQTPRYLIKTRGQQVTLSCSPISGHRSVSWYQQTPGQGLQFLFEYFSETQRNKGNFPGRFSGRQFSNSRSEMNVSTLELGDSALYLCASSLGEGRYGYTFGSGTRLTVV.

In nucleotides, the CDR3 is TGTGCCAGTAGAGAGGGGGGGACTCCTAACTATGGCTACACCTTC. Protein product: CASREGGTPNYGYTF. This chain links TRBV19 with TRBJ1-2; D might be TRBD1 (6 bases). Trimming shortened V by 6 bases and J by 0 bases, and 14 bases separated the two germline ends. The CDR3 covers 15 residues. Germline V gene lookup returns CDR1 LNHDA and CDR2 SQIVND (reference sequence).

This clone was counted between two and nine times. This chain joins TRBV29-1 and TRBJ2-2; D uncertain. CDR1 is SQVTM, CDR2 ANQGSEA, per germline. V was trimmed by 6 bases and J by 1 base, leaving 6 bases between them. The length of the CDR3 is 12 residues. CDR3 sequence: CSVSGNTGELFF. CDR3 DNA sequence: TGCAGCGTCTCCGGGAACACCGGGGAGCTGTTTTTT.

The chain recombines TRBV11-3 with TRBJ2-5; weak D call: TRBD1 (5 bases). Trimming took 2 bases from V and 0 from J, leaving 13 bases between them. Germline V gene sequence: CDR1 SGHNT, CDR2 YENEEA. CDR3 length: 16 residues. The CDR3 bases are TGTGCCAGCAGCTTAAGGTCAGGGCTGGACCAAGAGACCCAGTACTTC. It specifies CASSLRSGLDQETQYF.

This CDR3 reads CASSYHARAFF. The CDR3 bases are TGTGCCAGCAGCTACCATGCTCGGGCTTTCTTT. The V call is TRBV7-9, the J call TRBJ1-1, with unresolved D. The V end was cut by 4 bases, the J end by 11 bases, with 11 bases between. The CDR3 totals 11 residues. Per germline, CDR1 SEHNR and CDR2 FQNEAQ (reference sequence).

The rearrangement joins TRBV29-1 to TRBJ2-7; 10 bases fit TRBD2. V was pared by 3 bases and J by 3 bases, with 32 bases of the junction left unmatched. CDR3 size: 23 residues. Germline V gene data show CDR1 as SQVTM and CDR2 as ANQGSEA. This CDR3 is CSVDSPRPQGASGGTIKYYEQYF. For the CDR3, the DNA is TGCAGCGTTGATTCCCCCAGACCACAGGGTGCTAGCGGGGGAACAATCAAGTACTACGAGCAGTACTTC.

V gene TRBV6-5 combines with J gene TRBJ1-2; D perhaps matches TRBD1 (5 bases). V lost 6 bases, J lost 7 bases, and 15 bases lay in between. Germline V gene data show CDR1 as MNHEY and CDR2 as SVGAGI. This CDR3 is built from 13 residues. As DNA, the CDR3 is TGTGCCAGCAGCCAGGAGGGGTATTCTGGCTACACCTTC. This codes for CASSQEGYSGYTF.